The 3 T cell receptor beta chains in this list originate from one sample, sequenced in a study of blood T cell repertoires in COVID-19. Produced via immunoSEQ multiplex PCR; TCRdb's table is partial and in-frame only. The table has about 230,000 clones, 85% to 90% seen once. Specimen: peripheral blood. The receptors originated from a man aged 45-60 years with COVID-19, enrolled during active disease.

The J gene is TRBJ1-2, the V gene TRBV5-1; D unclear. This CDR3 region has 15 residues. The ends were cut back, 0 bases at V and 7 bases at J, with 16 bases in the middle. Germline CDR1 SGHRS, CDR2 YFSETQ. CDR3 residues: CASSLDSVISAGYTF. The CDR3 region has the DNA TGCGCCAGCAGCTTGGACAGTGTTATCAGTGCTGGCTACACCTTC. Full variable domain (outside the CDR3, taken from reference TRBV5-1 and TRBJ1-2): KAGVTQTPRYLIKTRGQQVTLSCSPISGHRSVSWYQQTPGQGLQFLFEYFSETQRNKGNFPGRFSGRQFSNSRSEMNVSTLELGDSALYLCASSLDSVISAGYTFGSGTRLTVV.

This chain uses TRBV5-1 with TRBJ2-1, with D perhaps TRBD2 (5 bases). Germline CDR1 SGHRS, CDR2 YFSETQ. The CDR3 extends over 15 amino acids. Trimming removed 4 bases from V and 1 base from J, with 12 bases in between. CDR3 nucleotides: TGCGCCAGCAGCGATCTAGAGGGTTCCTACAATGAGCAGTTCTTC. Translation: CASSDLEGSYNEQFF.

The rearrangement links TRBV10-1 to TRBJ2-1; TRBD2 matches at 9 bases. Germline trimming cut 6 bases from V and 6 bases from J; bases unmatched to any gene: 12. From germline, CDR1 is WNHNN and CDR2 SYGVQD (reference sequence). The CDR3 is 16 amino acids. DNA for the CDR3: TGCGCCAGCAGGCCAACTCTAGCGGGGAACAGCAATGAGCAGTTCTTC. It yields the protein CASRPTLAGNSNEQFF.